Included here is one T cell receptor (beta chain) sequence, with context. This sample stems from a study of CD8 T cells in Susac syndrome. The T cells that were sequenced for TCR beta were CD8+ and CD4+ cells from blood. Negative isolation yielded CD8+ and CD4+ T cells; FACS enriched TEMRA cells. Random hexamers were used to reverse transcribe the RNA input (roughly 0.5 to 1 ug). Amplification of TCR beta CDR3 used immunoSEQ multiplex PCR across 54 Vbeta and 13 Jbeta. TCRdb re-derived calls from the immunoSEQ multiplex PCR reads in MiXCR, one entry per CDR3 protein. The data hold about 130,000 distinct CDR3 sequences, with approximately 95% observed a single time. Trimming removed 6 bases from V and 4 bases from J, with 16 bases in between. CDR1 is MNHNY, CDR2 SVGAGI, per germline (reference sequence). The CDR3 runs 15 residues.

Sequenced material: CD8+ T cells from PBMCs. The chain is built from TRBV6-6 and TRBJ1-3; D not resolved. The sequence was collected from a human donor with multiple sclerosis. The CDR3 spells CASRPGGEPGNTIYF. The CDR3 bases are TGTGCCAGCAGACCCGGCGGGGAACCCGGAAACACCATATATTTT.